Listed below are T cell receptor beta chains from one sample, sequenced in a study of regulatory T cells in long-lasting Graves disease. TCRdb re-derived calls from the multiplex PCR reads in MiXCR, one entry per CDR3 protein. This table has more than 300,000 distinct CDR3 sequences, about 20% appearing once. This specimen was peripheral blood mononuclear cells (PBMCs), taken when the disease was refractory, from a patient treated with antithyroid drugs. The receptors shown here come from a female donor with Graves disease. Each CDR3 is given with its conserved first and last residue. A D gene is named only where the DNA matches it firmly. Some rows have no size entry. The others give once, few or many, or a class for an expanded clone.

few	.	TRBJ2-4	TRBV5-5	TGTGCCAGCAGCTTGGGAGGGGGAAGTGTATACTTC	CASSLGGGSVYF
many	.	TRBJ2-7	TRBV11-3	TGTGCCAGCAGCTCCCCCAGGGCTAGCCTTCGCGAGCAGTACTTC	CASSSPRASLREQYF
many	.	TRBJ1-1	TRBV6-5	TGTGCCAGCAGTTACTCGGGGGAGACTGAAGCTTTCTTT	CASSYSGETEAFF
many	.	TRBJ2-7	TRBV27	TGTGCCAGCAGTCCCGAAGACAGTGGACGCCTCTTCATCTACGAGCAGTACTTC	CASSPEDSGRLFIYEQYF
.	.	TRBJ1-5	TRBV19	TGTGCCAGTAGTATAACAGCCAATCAGCCCCAGCATTTT	CASSITANQPQHF
many	TRBD1	TRBJ2-7	TRBV6-5	TGTGCCAGCAGTTACTCAGGGACAGAAGGGGTCTACGAGCAGTACTTC	CASSYSGTEGVYEQYF
.	.	TRBJ2-2	TRBV12-3/TRBV12-4	TGTGCCAGCAGTGCCCCCCCCAAGTCCACCGGGGAGCTGTTTTTT	CASSAPPKSTGELFF
.	TRBD2	TRBJ2-7	TRBV11-2	TGTGCCAGCAGCTTAGATCTGGGGCTAGCGGGGTCCTTC	CASSLDLGLAGSF
many	TRBD1	TRBJ1-5	TRBV12-3/TRBV12-4	TGTGCCAGCAGTCGACAGGGGGGGAATAGCAATCAGCCCCAGCATTTT	CASSRQGGNSNQPQHF
many	.	TRBJ2-5	TRBV7-3	TGTGCCAGCAGCAGAGGGGGGTACCAAGAGACCCAGTACTTC	CASSRGGYQETQYF
many	.	TRBJ1-2	TRBV28	TGTGCCAGCAGTTTAGCAGGGGTCCGCTCCCACTATGGCTACACCTTC	CASSLAGVRSHYGYTF
many	.	TRBJ1-2	TRBV27	TGTGCCAGCAGTTTACGCGACGGGGGACGATATGGCTACACCTTC	CASSLRDGGRYGYTF
once	TRBD1	TRBJ1-6	TRBV10-3	TGTGCCACCGGACAGGGGGGGAGTCCCCTCCACTTT	CATGQGGSPLHF
.	.	TRBJ2-5	TRBV19	TGTGCCAGTAGTACCCCGGGACGGCTAAGTGAGGAGACCCAGTACTTC	CASSTPGRLSEETQYF
.	TRBD1	TRBJ2-1	TRBV11-2	TGTGCCAGCAGCTTGGGACAGGGAACGTTGCGTGATGAGCAGTTCTTC	CASSLGQGTLRDEQFF
.	.	TRBJ1-5	TRBV20-1	TGCAGTGCTAGAGATCTCACGGGGTATAATCAGCCCCAGCATTTT	CSARDLTGYNQPQHF
many	.	TRBJ1-1	TRBV29-1	TGCAGCGTTGAACAGGGTAGTAACACTGAAGCTTTCTTT	CSVEQGSNTEAFF
many	TRBD1	TRBJ2-7	TRBV20-1	TGCAGTGGATCGACAGGGGGGTCCTACGAGCAGTACTTC	CSGSTGGSYEQYF
few	.	TRBJ1-1	TRBV7-3	TGTGCCAGCAGCTTAACGGGGGCACCGCCGGAAGCTTTCTTT	CASSLTGAPPEAFF
many	.	TRBJ1-5	TRBV12-3/TRBV12-4	TGTGCCAGCAGCCTTGAACTGGGAGGCAATCAGCCCCAGCATTTT	CASSLELGGNQPQHF
few	.	TRBJ2-5	TRBV20-1	TGCAGTGCTAGAGTCCCCCAAGAGACCCAGTACTTC	CSARVPQETQYF
.	.	TRBJ2-2	TRBV20-1	TGCAGTGCTAGAGAAGGTTTGGCGGGAAGAATGTACACCGGGGAGCTGTTTTTT	CSAREGLAGRMYTGELFF
.	TRBD2	TRBJ2-7	TRBV5-5	TGTGCCAGCAGCTTGGACGGGGGGGGCACCTACGAGCAGTACTTC	CASSLDGGGTYEQYF
.	TRBD2	TRBJ2-2	TRBV5-1	TGCGCCAGCGGCAAACAGCGGGACCTAAGAACCGGGGAGCTGTTTTTT	CASGKQRDLRTGELFF
few	.	TRBJ2-3	TRBV18	TGTGCCAGCTCAAGCGCTCTGGGCACAGATACGCAGTATTTT	CASSSALGTDTQYF
.	TRBD1	TRBJ2-3	TRBV30	TGTGCCTGGAGTGTACCGGTGACAGGGATAGATACGCAGTATTTT	CAWSVPVTGIDTQYF